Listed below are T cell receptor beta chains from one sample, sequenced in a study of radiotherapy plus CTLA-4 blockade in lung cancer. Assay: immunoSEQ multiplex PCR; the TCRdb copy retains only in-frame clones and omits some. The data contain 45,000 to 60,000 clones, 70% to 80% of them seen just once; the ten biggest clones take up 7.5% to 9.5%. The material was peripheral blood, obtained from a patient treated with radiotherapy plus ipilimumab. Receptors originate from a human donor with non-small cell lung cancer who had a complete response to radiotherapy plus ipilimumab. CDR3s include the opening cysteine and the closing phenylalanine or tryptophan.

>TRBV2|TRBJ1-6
CASGGQGFNSPLHF
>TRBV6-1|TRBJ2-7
CASRHGQGYYEQYF
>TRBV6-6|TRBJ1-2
CASSYVSQGYTF
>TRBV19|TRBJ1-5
CASSTPWGGEIGNQPQHF
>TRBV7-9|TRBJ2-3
CASSLDTGGHTDTQYF
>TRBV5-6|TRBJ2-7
CASSLFAGELYEQYF
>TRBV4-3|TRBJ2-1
CASSQKRAGGYNEQFF
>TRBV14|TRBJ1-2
CASSQLFVESFYGYTF
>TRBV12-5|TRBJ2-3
CASGGTGTDTQYF
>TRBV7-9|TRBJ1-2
CASSLDQGPNNYGYTF
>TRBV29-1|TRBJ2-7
CSVGQGRTPYEQYF
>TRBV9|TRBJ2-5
CASSPYLRDRQETQYF
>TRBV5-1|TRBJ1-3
CASSFPSGGTSGNTIYF
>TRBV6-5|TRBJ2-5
CASSLTFDNQETQYF
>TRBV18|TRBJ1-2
CASSLQTGEDYGYTF
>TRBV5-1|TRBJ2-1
CASQRVGGGNEQFF
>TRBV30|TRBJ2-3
CAWSAAGIFSTDTQYF
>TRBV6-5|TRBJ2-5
CASSSFGQGVVETQYF
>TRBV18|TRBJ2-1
CASSPYGQASYNEQFF
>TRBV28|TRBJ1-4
CASMSFATNEKLFF
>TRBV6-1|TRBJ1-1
CASSMDRADTEAFF
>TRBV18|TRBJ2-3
CASSRYSPAGVSTDTQYF
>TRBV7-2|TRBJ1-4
CASSTGELDEKLFF
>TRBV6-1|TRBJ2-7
CASHDRAFSYEQYF
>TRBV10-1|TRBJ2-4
CASSPGGAGAKNIQYF
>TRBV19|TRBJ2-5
CASSIDAGETQYF
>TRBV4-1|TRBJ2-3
CASSQVGGGADTQYF
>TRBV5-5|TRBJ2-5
CASSEPGQVVQETQYF
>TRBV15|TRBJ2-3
CATSRDGVAGYSTQYF
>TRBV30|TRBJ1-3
CAWSVHSSGNTIYF
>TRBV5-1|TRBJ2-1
CASSLGAGGPGEQFF
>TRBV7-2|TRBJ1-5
CASSLGWASNQPQHF
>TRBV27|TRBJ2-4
CASSRDSIGAKNIQYF
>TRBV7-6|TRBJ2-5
CASSLEVPGRHSETQYF
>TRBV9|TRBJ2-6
CASSVAPGQGNILTF
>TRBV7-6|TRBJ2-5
CASSLKGGQETQYF
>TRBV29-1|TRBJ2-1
CSVTGNLDNEQFF
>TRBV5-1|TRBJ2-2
CASSRDSSNTGELFF
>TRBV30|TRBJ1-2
CAWRNTGVLLGGYTF
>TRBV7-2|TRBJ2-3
CASSLGVSGSDTQYF
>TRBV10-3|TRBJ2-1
CAISGLAEYNEQFF
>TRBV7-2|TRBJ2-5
CASSLEGTGGFWGETQYF
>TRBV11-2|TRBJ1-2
CASSPDQTRGGGYTF
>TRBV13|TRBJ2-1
CASSGTGTDSSYNEQFF
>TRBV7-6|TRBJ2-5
CASSLRAGPQETQYF
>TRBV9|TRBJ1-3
CASSVAGGTAGNTIYF
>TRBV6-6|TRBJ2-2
CASSGGRANTGELFF
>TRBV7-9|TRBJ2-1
CASNTGYSYNEQFF
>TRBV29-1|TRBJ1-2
CSVEVTGGGYGYTF